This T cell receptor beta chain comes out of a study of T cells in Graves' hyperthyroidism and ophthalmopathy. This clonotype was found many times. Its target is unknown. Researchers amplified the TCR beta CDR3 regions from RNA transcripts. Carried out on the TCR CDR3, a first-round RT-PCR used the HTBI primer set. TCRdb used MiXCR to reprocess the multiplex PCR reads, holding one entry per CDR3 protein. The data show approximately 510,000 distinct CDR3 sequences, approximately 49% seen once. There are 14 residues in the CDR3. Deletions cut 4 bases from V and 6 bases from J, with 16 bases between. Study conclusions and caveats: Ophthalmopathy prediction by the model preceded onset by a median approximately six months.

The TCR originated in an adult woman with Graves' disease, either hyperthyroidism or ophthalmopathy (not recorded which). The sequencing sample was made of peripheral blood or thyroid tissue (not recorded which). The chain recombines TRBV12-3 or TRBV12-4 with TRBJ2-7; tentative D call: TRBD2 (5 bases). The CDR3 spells CASSSKLVAREQYF. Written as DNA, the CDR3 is TGTGCCAGCAGTTCCAAACTAGTGGCCCGCGAGCAGTACTTC.